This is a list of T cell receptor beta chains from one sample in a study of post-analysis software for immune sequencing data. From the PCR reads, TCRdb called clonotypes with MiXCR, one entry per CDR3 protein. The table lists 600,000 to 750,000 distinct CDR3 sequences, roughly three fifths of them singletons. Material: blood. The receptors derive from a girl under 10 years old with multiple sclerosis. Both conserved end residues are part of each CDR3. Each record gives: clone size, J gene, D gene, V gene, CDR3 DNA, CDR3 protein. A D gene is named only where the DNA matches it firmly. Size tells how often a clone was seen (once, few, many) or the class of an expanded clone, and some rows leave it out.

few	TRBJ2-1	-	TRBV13	TGTGCCAGCAGCTTAGGGGCAGGGGTAAGCAATGAGCAGTTCTTC	CASSLGAGVSNEQFF
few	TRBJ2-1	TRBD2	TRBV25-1	TGTGCCAGCAGTTTTCCTAGCGGGAGGGGCTACAATGAGCAGTTCTTC	CASSFPSGRGYNEQFF
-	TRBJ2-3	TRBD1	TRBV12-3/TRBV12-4	TGTGCCAGCAGGACGGACAGGGAAGATACGCAGTATTTT	CASRTDREDTQYF
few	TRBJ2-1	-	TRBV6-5	TGTGCCAGCAGTCCGGTATCCCACAATGAGCAGTTCTTC	CASSPVSHNEQFF
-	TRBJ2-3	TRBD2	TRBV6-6	TGTGCCAGCGGAACTAGCGCGGTATCCGATACGCAGTATTTT	CASGTSAVSDTQYF
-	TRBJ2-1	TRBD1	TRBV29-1	TGCAGCGTTGAAAAGGGGGCAGGGGGCCCGCCCGGTGAGCAGTTCTTC	CSVEKGAGGPPGEQFF
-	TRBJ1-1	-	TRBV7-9	TGTGCCAGCAGCTTAGTGAGGCAGATGAACACTGAAGCTTTCTTT	CASSLVRQMNTEAFF
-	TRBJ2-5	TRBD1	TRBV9	TGTGCCAGCAGCACACAGGGGGCCTTGGAGACCCAGTACTTC	CASSTQGALETQYF
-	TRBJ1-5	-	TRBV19	TGTGCCAGTAGTAAGGGAGGGGGAGGTCAGCCCCAGCATTTT	CASSKGGGGQPQHF
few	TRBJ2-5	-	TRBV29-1	TGCAGCGCCCCAGGGCAGGGTACGGAGACCCAGTACTTC	CSAPGQGTETQYF
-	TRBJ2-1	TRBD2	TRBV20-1	TGCAGTGCTTCCCTTTCTAGCGGACCCTACAATGAGCAGTTCTTC	CSASLSSGPYNEQFF
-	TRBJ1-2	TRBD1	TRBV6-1	TGTGCCAGCAGTGACCCAGGGGGCGCTGACTATGGCTACACCTTC	CASSDPGGADYGYTF
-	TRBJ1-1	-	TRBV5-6	TGTGCCAGCAGCTCGCGAGCGGCGCGGACTGAAGCTTTCTTT	CASSSRAARTEAFF
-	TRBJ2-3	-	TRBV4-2	TGTGCCAGCAGCCAAGCTACAGGGTTGCCAGATACGCAGTATTTT	CASSQATGLPDTQYF
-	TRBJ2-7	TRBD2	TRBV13	TGTGCCAGCAGCTTTAGGGCTAGCGGGAGGGCCCAGTACTTC	CASSFRASGRAQYF
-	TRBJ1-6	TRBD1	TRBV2	TGTGCCAGTGCCGGGACAGGGTCACCCCTCCACTTT	CASAGTGSPLHF
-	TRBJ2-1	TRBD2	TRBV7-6	TGTGCCAGCAATCAAAGCGGGAAGGGCTACAATGAGCAGTTCTTC	CASNQSGKGYNEQFF
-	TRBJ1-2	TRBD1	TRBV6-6	TGTGCCAGCAGTGTCGGGACAGGGGGCGGCTACACCTTC	CASSVGTGGGYTF
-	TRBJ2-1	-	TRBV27	TGTGCCAGCAACCCTCGGGACGGCTACAATGAGCAGTTCTTC	CASNPRDGYNEQFF
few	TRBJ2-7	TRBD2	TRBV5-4	TGTGCCAGCAGCTTATTCCTTAGCGGGAGCGCCTACGAGCAGTACTTC	CASSLFLSGSAYEQYF
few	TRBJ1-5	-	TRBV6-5	TGTGCCAGCAGTTACGGAGGGGGCAATCAGCCCCAGCATTTT	CASSYGGGNQPQHF
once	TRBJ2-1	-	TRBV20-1	TGCAGTGCTATGAGGGGCGGGGAATTGTACAATGAGCAGTTCTTC	CSAMRGGELYNEQFF
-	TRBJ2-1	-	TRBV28	TGTGCCAGCCGCAGGGCCTCCTACAATGAGCAGTTCTTC	CASRRASYNEQFF
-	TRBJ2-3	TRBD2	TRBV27	TGTGCCAGCAGTTTCGCGGGGGGCTCGGGGGATACGCAGTATTTT	CASSFAGGSGDTQYF
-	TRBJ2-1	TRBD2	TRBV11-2	TGTGCCAGCAGCTCCGGGACTACCTCTATGAGCTCCTACAATGAGCAGTTCTTC	CASSSGTTSMSSYNEQFF
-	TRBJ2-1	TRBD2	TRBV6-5	TGTGCCAGCAGTTACCGAGGCGGGAGGAGTGAGCAGTTCTTC	CASSYRGGRSEQFF
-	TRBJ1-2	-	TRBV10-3	TGTGCCATCAGTGAGCCGCCGGGCGCGTTGGAAGCTAACTATGGCTACACCTTC	CAISEPPGALEANYGYTF
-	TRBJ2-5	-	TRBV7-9	TGTGCCAGCAGGGGAAATTCCGACCGGGCTACGGGGTACTTC	CASRGNSDRATGYF
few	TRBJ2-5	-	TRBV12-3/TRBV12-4	TGTGCCAGCAGACGGACGGAAGAGACCCAGTACTTC	CASRRTEETQYF
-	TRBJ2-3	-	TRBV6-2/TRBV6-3	TGTGCCAGCAGCCTACTTCGCCGTGCGGATACGCAGTATTTT	CASSLLRRADTQYF
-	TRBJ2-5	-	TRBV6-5	TGTGCCAGCAGCGAGAGGGGCTTCGAAGAGACCCAGTACTTC	CASSERGFEETQYF
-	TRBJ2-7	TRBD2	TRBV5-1	TGCGCCAGCAGCGAAACGACTAGCGGGCACTACGAGCAGTACTTC	CASSETTSGHYEQYF
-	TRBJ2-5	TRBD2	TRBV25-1	TGTGCCAGCAGTGACGCCACTAGCGGGGAGGCAGAGACCCAGTACTTC	CASSDATSGEAETQYF
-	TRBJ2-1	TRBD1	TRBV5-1	TGCGCCAGCAGCTTGGCCGACGGACAGGGCTATGAGCAGTTCTTC	CASSLADGQGYEQFF
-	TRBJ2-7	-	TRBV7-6	TGTGCCAGCAGCTTAGCTGGGGTAGCCTCCTACGAGCAGTACTTC	CASSLAGVASYEQYF
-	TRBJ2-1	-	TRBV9	TGTGCCAGCAGCCCCTCGGGACTGGCCAACGCTGAGCAGTTCTTC	CASSPSGLANAEQFF
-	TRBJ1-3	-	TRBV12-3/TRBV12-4	TGTGCCAGCAGTTTCTCAGCGGGAAACACCATATATTTT	CASSFSAGNTIYF
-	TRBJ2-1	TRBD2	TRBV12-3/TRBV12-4	TGTGCCAGCGGGCGTTGGGGGGGTAGCGTGTCTCAACGCTCCTACAATGAGCAGTTCTTC	CASGRWGGSVSQRSYNEQFF
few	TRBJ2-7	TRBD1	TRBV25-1	TGTGCCAGCAGTGGCCGGGACAGGGGTTACGAGCAGTACTTC	CASSGRDRGYEQYF
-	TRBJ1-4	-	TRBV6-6	TGTGCCAGCAGACCTCCGGCAACTAATGAAAAACTGTTTTTT	CASRPPATNEKLFF
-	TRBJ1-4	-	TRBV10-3	TGTGCCATCAACGAGGGGACTAATGAAAAACTGTTTTTT	CAINEGTNEKLFF
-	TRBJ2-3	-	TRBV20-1	TGCAGTGCTAGGTCGTGGTTTGGCGGAGGAGGCACAGATACGCAGTATTTT	CSARSWFGGGGTDTQYF
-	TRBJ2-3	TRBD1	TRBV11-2	TGTGCCAGCAGCTTAGGCGACAGGGTGACAGATACGCAGTATTTT	CASSLGDRVTDTQYF
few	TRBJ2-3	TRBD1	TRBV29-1	TGCAGCGTGGTAGACAGGGTTAGCACAGATACGCAGTATTTT	CSVVDRVSTDTQYF
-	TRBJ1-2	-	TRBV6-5	TGTGCCAGCAGTTACCTGGCAGGGCGTCATTATGGCTACACCTTC	CASSYLAGRHYGYTF
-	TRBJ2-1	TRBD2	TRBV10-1	TGCGCCAGCAGTGAACCCACTAGCGGGAGGGCCAGCTCCTACAATGAGCAGTTCTTC	CASSEPTSGRASSYNEQFF
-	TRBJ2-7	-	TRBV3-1	TGTGCCAGCAGCCAAGATCCTCCACTAGCTGAGCAGTACTTC	CASSQDPPLAEQYF
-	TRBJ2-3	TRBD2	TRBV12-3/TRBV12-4	TGTGCCAGCAGCCCTCAAGGGACTAGCGGGAGCACAGATACGCAATATTTT	CASSPQGTSGSTDTQYF
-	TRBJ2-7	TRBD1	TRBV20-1	TGCAGTGCTAGGCCCTTTGGGACAGGGAGTTACGAGCAGTACTTC	CSARPFGTGSYEQYF
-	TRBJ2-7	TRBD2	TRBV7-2	TGTACCAGCAGCTTAGTGGCGGGAGATCTCGAGCAGTACTTC	CTSSLVAGDLEQYF
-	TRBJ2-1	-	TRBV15	TGTGCCACCAGCAGAACTGGGAATTACCAGGTGAATGAGCAGTTCTTC	CATSRTGNYQVNEQFF
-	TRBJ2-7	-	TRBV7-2	TGTGCCAGCAGCCCAGGGATCAACGAGCAGTACTTC	CASSPGINEQYF